The sample holds many counts of the clone carrying this TCR beta chain. The antigen remains unidentified. Germline CDR1 SGHTA, CDR2 FQGNSA. Trimming at V came to 1 base and at J to 1 base, leaving 8 bases not matched to a gene. The CDR3 length is 17 residues. This sample was included in a study of T cell repertoires in cytomegalovirus infection. Study-level background: Indications of both CMV infection and matching HLA type were provided by public TCR beta signatures. Study outcomes and limitations: Totalled public TCR beta family frequency picked out people who carried CMV plus the relevant HLA.

TCRdb passed the reads through MiXCR, listing each CDR3 protein once. This sample has approximately 770,000 distinct CDR3 sequences; just under 30% occur once, and the top ten carry around 13%. This sample comprised cultured CD8+ T cells from PBMCs, obtained from culture after CMV antigen stimulation. V and J are TRBV7-2 and TRBJ2-5; 8 bases align to TRBD1. This clonotype originated in a human donor in good health (CMV status not recorded). Some clones in this sample may be carry-over from other donors' samples. The CDR3 loop reads CASSLDPTGGFQETQYF. In DNA form, the CDR3 reads TGTGCCAGCAGCTTAGACCCAACAGGGGGGTTCCAAGAGACCCAGTACTTC. The variable domain in full, completed from reference TRBV7-2 and TRBJ2-5, reads GAGVSQSPSNKVTEKGKDVELRCDPISGHTALYWYRQSLGQGLEFLIYFQGNSAPDKSGLPSDRFSAERTGGSVSTLTIQRTQQEDSAVYLCASSLDPTGGFQETQYFGPGTRLLVL.